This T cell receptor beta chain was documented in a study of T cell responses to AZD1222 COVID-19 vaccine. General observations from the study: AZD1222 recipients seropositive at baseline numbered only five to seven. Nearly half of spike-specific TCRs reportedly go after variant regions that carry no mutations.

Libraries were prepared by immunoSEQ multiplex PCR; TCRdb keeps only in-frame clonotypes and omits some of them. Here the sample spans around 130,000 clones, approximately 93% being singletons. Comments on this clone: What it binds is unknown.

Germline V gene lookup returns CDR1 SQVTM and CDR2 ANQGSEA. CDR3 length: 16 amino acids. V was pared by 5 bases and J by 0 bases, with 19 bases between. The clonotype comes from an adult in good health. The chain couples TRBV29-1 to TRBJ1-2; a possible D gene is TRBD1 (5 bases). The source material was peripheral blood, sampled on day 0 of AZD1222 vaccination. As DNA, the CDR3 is TGCAGCGTTCTGATTAACCGGGACCCTACTAACTATGGCTACACCTTC. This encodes CSVLINRDPTNYGYTF.